The subject of this entry is one T cell receptor (beta chain). What it recognizes is unknown. Every subset had its genomic DNA shared out evenly among several immunoSEQ plates. The method was immunoSEQ multiplex PCR; TCRdb's version includes in-frame clones alone and lacks a portion of them. The sample comprises roughly 520,000 clones, about 96% of which are singletons, and approximately 0.06% rests with the top ten. This sample was included in a study of shared clonotypes between healthy human individuals. Study outcomes and limitations: It was expected that sequencing depth would affect clonotype sharing among donors. Memory subsets generally showed smaller estimated richness than naive subsets did.

The CDR3 spans 14 residues. V was pared by 10 bases and J by 3 bases, with 16 bases between. The germline V gene has CDR1 LNHDA and CDR2 SQIVND (reference sequence). The J gene is TRBJ2-1, the V gene TRBV19, with D hard to call. This TCR was sampled from a woman younger than 45 in good health. The sample taken for sequencing was naive CD4+ T cells sorted from blood. The subset was: CD45RA+ positively selected. DNA of the CDR3: TGTGCCACCCCCCGCTGGCGAAACTACAATGAGCAGTTCTTC. Translating it yields CATPRWRNYNEQFF.